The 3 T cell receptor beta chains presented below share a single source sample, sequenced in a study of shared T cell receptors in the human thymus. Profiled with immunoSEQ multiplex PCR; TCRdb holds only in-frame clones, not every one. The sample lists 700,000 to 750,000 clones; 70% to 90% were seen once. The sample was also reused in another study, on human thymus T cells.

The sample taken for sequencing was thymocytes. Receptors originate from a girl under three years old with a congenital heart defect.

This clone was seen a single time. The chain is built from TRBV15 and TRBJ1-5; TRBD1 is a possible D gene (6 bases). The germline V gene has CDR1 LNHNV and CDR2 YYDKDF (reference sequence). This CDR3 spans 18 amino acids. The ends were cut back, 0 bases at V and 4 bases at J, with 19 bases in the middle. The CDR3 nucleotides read TGTGCCACCAGCAGAGAGGGGGACACCCATGAGGGTAATCAGCCCCAGCATTTT. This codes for CATSREGDTHEGNQPQHF.

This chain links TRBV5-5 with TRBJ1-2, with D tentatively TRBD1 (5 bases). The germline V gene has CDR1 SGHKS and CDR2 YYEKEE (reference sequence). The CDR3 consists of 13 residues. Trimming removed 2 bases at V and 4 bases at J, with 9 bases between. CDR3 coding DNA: TGTGCCAGCAGCTTTCAGGGCCGCTATGGCTACACCTTC. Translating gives CASSFQGRYGYTF.

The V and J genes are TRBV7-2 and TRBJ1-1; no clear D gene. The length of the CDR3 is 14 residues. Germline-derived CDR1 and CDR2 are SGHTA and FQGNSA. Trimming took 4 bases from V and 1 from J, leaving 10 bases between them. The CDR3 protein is CASSYTAQNTEAFF. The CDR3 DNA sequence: TGTGCCAGCAGCTATACAGCCCAGAACACTGAAGCTTTCTTT.